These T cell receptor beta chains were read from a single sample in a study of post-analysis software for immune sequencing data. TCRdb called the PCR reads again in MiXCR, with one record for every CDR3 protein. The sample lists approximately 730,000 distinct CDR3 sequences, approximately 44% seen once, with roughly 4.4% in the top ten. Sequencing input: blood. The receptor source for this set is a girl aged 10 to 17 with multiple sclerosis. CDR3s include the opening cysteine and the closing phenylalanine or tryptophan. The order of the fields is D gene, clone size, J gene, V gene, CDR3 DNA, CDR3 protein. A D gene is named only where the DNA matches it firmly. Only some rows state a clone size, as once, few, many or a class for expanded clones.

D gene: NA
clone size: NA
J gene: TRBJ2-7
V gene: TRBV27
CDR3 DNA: TGTGCCAGCAGGGATGGGGGCCTTGTCGAGCAGTACTTC
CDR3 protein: CASRDGGLVEQYF

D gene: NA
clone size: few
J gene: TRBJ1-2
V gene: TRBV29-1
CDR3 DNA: TGCAGCGTTGCACGGCAGGCGAACTATGGCTACACCTTC
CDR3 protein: CSVARQANYGYTF

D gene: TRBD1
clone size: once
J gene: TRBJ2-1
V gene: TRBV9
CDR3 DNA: TGTGCCAGCAGCGTAGGTATGGGGTCGGGGACAGGGTACAATGAGCAGTTCTTC
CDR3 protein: CASSVGMGSGTGYNEQFF

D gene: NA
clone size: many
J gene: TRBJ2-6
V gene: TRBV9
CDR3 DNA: TGTGCCAGCAGCGTAACCTCTGGGGCCAACGTCCTGACTTTC
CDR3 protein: CASSVTSGANVLTF

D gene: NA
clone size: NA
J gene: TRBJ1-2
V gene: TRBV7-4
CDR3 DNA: TGTGCCAGCGGATATGCGACCGGGTCCTATTATAACTATGGCTACACCTTC
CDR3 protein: CASGYATGSYYNYGYTF

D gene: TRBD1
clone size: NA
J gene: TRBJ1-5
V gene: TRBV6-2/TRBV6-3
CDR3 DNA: TGTGCCAGCAGTTTTACTACGCTAAGGACAGGGGGCGTCGGAGATCAGCCCCAGCATTTT
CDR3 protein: CASSFTTLRTGGVGDQPQHF

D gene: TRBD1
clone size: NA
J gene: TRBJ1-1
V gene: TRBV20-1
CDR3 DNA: TGCAGTGCTAGAGAGGACAGGGCGTCTGAAGCTTTCTTT
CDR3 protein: CSAREDRASEAFF

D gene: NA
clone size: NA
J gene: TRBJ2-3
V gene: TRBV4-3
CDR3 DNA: TGCGCCAGCAGACAAGCTTCCGGGAGTGGAGATACGCAGTATTTT
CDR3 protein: CASRQASGSGDTQYF

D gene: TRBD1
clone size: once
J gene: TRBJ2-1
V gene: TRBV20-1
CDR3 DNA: TGCAGTGCCACACAGGGGGTAGGCTACAATGAGCAGTTCTTC
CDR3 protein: CSATQGVGYNEQFF

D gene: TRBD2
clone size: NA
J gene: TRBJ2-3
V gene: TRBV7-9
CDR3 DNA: TGTGCCAGCAGCCCTCCCGGGAGGACTAGCACAGATACGCAGTATTTT
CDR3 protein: CASSPPGRTSTDTQYF

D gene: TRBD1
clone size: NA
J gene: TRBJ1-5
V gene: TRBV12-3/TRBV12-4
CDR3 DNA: TGTGCCAGCAGTTGGGGACAGGGGAGGAATCAGCCCCAGCATTTT
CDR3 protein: CASSWGQGRNQPQHF

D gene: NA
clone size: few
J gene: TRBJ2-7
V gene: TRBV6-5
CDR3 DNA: TGTGCCAGCAGCGCTCCATCTACCTACGAGCAGTACTTC
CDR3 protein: CASSAPSTYEQYF

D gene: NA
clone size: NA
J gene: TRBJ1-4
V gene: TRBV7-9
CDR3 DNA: TGTGCCAGCAGCCAAGACCGGACGCCAGAGGATGAAAAACTGTTTTTT
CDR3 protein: CASSQDRTPEDEKLFF

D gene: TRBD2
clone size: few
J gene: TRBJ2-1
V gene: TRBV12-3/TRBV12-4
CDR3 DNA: TGTGCCAGCAGTGAACGAGGGACTAGCGGGGCGAACTACAATGAGCAGTTCTTC
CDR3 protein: CASSERGTSGANYNEQFF

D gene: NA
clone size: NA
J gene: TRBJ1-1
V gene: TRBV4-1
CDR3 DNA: TGCGCCAGCACCCGGGACCTCCGGAACACTGAAGCTTTCTTT
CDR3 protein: CASTRDLRNTEAFF

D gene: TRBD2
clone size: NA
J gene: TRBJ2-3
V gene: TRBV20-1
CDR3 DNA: TGCAGTGCTAAAACCCTAGCGGGATGGGCAGATACGCAGTATTTT
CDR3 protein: CSAKTLAGWADTQYF

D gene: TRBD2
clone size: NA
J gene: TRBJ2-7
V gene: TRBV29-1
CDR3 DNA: TGCAGCGTTGAAGATCGGGCAAAGCGGGGCACCCGGGAGCAGTACTTC
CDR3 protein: CSVEDRAKRGTREQYF

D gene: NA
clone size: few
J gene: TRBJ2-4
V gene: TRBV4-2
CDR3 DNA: TGTGCCAGCAGCTCATATCTGGACAGCGACCAACTAGCCAAAAACATTCAGTACTTC
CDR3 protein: CASSSYLDSDQLAKNIQYF

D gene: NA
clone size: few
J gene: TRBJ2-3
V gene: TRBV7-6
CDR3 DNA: TGTGCCAGCAGCTCCAAGGCGGGCAGCTCAGAAGGGATTACGCAGTATTTT
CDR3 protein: CASSSKAGSSEGITQYF

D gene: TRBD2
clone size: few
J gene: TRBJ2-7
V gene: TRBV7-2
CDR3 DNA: TGTGCCAGCAGCTTAACTAGCGGGAGTGGGGGCGAGCAGTACTTC
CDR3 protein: CASSLTSGSGGEQYF

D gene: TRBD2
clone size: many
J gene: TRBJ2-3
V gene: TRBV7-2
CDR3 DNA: TGTGCCAGCAGCTTGGGGCTAGCGGTTAGCACAGATACGCAGTATTTT
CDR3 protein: CASSLGLAVSTDTQYF

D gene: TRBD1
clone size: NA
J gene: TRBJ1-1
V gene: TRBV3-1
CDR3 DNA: TGTGCCAGCAGCCAAGAGGGGACAGCCACTGAAGCTTTCTTT
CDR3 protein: CASSQEGTATEAFF

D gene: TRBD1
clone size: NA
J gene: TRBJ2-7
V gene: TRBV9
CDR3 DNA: TGTGCCAGCAGGGGAGACAGGGGCCGCTCCTACGAGCAGTACTTC
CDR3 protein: CASRGDRGRSYEQYF

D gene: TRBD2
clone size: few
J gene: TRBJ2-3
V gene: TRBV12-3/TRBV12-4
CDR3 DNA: TGTGCCAGCAGCCTCGGATTTCCGGGACTAGCGGTTATCACAGATACGCAGTATTTT
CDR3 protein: CASSLGFPGLAVITDTQYF

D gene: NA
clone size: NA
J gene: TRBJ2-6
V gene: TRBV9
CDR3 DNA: TGTGCCAGCAGCGTATCCGAGGGGGTAGGAAAATCGTCTGGGGCCAACGTCCTGACTTTC
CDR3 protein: CASSVSEGVGKSSGANVLTF

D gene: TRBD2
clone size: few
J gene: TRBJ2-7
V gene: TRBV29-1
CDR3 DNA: TGCAGCGTCGGGGAGCTAGCGGGAGACTACGAGCAGTACTTC
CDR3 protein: CSVGELAGDYEQYF

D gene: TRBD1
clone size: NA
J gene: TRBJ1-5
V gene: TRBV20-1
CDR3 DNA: TGCAGTGCTGGAGAGGGCTGGACAGGGGACCTTTTTAGCAATCAGCCCCAGCATTTT
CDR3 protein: CSAGEGWTGDLFSNQPQHF

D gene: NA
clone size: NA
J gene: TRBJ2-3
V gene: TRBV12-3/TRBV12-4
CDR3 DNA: TGTGCCAGCAGTCCCGGACGGACAGATGCGCAGTATTTT
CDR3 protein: CASSPGRTDAQYF

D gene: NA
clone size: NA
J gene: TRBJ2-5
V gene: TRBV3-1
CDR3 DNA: TGTGCCAGCAGCCATGAATCGGTCGAGACCCAGTACTTC
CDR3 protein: CASSHESVETQYF

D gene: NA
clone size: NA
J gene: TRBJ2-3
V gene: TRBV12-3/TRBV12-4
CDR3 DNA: TGTGCCAGCAGTAAAGTAGTCCCCACAGATACGCAGTATTTT
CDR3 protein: CASSKVVPTDTQYF

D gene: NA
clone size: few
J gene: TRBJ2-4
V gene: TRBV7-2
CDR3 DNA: TGTGCCAGCAGGGGGGGTGGACACATTCAGTACTTC
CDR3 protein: CASRGGGHIQYF

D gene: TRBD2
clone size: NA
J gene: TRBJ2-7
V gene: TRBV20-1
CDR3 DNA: TGCAGTGCTTCTCCCGGACTAGCGGGGCCGGGGGAGCAGTACTTC
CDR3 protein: CSASPGLAGPGEQYF

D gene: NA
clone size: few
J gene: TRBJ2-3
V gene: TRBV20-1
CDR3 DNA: TGCAGTGCTAGAGACGACTACTCCACAGATACGCAGTATTTT
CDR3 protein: CSARDDYSTDTQYF

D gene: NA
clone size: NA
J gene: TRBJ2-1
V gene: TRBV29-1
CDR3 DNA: TGCAGCGTACCGACTAGTGGTCTTAACAATGAGCAGTTCTTC
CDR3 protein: CSVPTSGLNNEQFF

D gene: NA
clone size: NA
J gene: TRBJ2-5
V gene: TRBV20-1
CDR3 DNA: TGCAGTGCAGGGGAAGCCGGGACGGCGTACCAAGAGACCCAGTACTTC
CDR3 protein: CSAGEAGTAYQETQYF

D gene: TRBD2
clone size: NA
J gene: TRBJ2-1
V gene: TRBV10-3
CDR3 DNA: TGTGCCTCTGACCTCGGTGGGCTAGCGGGAGGGGAGCAGTTCTTC
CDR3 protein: CASDLGGLAGGEQFF

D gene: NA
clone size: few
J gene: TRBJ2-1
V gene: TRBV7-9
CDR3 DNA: TGTGCCAGCAGCACCCGGGTAGTCCAATACAATGAGCAGTTCTTC
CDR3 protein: CASSTRVVQYNEQFF

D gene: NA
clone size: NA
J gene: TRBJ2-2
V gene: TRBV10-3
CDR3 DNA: TGTGCCATCAGTGAGTTACCGCCAGGGGACACCGGGGAGCTGTTTTTT
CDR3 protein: CAISELPPGDTGELFF

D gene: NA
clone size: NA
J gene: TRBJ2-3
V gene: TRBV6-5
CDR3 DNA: TGTGCCAGCAGTTACTGGGGCTCCGATACGCAGTATTTT
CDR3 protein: CASSYWGSDTQYF

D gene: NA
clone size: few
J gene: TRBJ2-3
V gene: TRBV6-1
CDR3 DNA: TGTGCCAGCAGTGCCTCTCGCAAAGATACGCAGTATTTT
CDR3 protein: CASSASRKDTQYF

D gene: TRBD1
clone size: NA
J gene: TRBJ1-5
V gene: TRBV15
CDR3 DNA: TGTGCCACCAGCAGAGAAACAGGGGGCAATCAGCCCCAGCATTTT
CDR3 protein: CATSRETGGNQPQHF

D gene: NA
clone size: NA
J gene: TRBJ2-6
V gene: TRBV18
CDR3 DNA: TGTGCCAGCTCATGGCCACAGATCTCTGGGGCCAACGTCCTGACTTTC
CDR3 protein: CASSWPQISGANVLTF

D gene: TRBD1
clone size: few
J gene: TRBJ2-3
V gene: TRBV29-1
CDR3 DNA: TGCAGCGTTGCCGGGACAGGTTACACAGATACGCAGTATTTT
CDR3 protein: CSVAGTGYTDTQYF

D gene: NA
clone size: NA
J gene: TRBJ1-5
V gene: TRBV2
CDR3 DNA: TGTGCCAGCAGGGACGCGGGAGGCAATCAGCCCCAGCATTTT
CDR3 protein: CASRDAGGNQPQHF